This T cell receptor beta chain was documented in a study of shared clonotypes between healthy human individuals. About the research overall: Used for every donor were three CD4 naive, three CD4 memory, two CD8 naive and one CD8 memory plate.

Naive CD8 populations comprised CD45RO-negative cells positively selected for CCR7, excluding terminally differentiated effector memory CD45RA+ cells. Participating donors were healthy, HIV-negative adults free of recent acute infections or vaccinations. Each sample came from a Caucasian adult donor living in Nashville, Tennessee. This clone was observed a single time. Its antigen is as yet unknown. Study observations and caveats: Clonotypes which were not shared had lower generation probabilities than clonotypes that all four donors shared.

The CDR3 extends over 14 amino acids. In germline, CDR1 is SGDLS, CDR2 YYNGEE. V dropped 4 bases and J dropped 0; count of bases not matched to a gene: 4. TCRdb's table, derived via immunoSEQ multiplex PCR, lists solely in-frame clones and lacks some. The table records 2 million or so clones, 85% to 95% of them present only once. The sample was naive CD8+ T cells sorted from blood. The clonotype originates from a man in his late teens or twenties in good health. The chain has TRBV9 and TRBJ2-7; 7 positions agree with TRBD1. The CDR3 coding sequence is TGTGCCAGCAGCATCGGGACAGTCTCCTACGAGCAGTACTTC. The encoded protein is CASSIGTVSYEQYF.